A selection of T cell receptor beta chains follows, all from one sample in a study of monozygotic twins with inflammatory bowel disease. From the 5' RACE reads, TCRdb lists one entry per CDR3 protein and no DNA. This sample's table has over 150,000 distinct CDR3 sequences. Sequencing was done on a sample of blood. These receptors were taken from a human donor with ulcerative colitis or Crohn's disease, or a healthy co-twin of an affected twin (not recorded which). The CDR3 runs from the conserved cysteine through the conserved F or W.

J gene: TRBJ2-7; V gene: TRBV7-9; CDR3 protein: CASSLGLGTGGYEQYF
J gene: TRBJ1-4; V gene: TRBV15; CDR3 protein: CATSRAQFEKLFF
J gene: TRBJ2-3; V gene: TRBV7-9; CDR3 protein: CASSLSVRLTDTQYF
J gene: TRBJ1-5; V gene: TRBV28; CDR3 protein: CASSLTGTGNQPQHF
J gene: TRBJ1-5; V gene: TRBV5-1; CDR3 protein: CASSPGQGDYSNQPQHF
J gene: TRBJ2-3; V gene: TRBV20-1; CDR3 protein: CSASVEGAGEGTDTQYF
J gene: TRBJ1-6; V gene: TRBV14; CDR3 protein: CASSPDRRYSPLHF
J gene: TRBJ1-5; V gene: TRBV20-1; CDR3 protein: CSARGTFIHQPQHF
J gene: TRBJ2-6; V gene: TRBV19; CDR3 protein: CASSPGTGPRGANVLTF
J gene: TRBJ2-1; V gene: TRBV7-7; CDR3 protein: CASSLAPGEWNEQFF
J gene: TRBJ2-5; V gene: TRBV12-3/TRBV12-4; CDR3 protein: CASTSAETQYF
J gene: TRBJ2-7; V gene: TRBV7-9; CDR3 protein: CASSFQPAGGKYEQYF
J gene: TRBJ2-4; V gene: TRBV12-3/TRBV12-4; CDR3 protein: CASSLSGRDIQYF
J gene: TRBJ2-4; V gene: TRBV7-8; CDR3 protein: CASSLWAGVAKNIQYF
J gene: TRBJ2-5; V gene: TRBV29-1; CDR3 protein: CSVGQKETQYF
J gene: TRBJ2-2; V gene: TRBV29-1; CDR3 protein: CSVEGLAGGPSGELFF
J gene: TRBJ1-1; V gene: TRBV12-3/TRBV12-4; CDR3 protein: CASSRQGHLNTEAFF
J gene: TRBJ2-7; V gene: TRBV3-1; CDR3 protein: CASSPGTAGDEQYF
J gene: TRBJ1-3; V gene: TRBV4-1; CDR3 protein: CASSQGGVASGNTIYF
J gene: TRBJ2-3; V gene: TRBV7-2; CDR3 protein: CASSLAGQGVYVTQYF
J gene: TRBJ1-1; V gene: TRBV28; CDR3 protein: CASSLIRGTEAFF
J gene: TRBJ2-7; V gene: TRBV5-4; CDR3 protein: CASSLMERNYYEQYF